The present TCR beta chain was sequenced within a study of OX40 agonist ivuxolimab in advanced cancers. Study-wide findings and caveats: Normalized T-cell clonal expansion was also low in some nonresponders.

Trimming pared 3 bases from V and 0 bases from J, leaving 15 bases between. This CDR3 has 16 residues. Looked up from germline, CDR1 is SGHTA and CDR2 is FQGNSA. Assay used: immunoSEQ multiplex PCR; TCRdb lists only in-frame clones, some missing. Of some 35,000 clones listed, roughly 80% are singletons. This clone was recorded only once. Its target is not known. Patients with a history of autoimmune disease or on systemic immunosuppression were excluded. V is TRBV7-2 and J is TRBJ2-7, with D possibly TRBD1 on 6 matching bases. This TCR derives from an adult with an advanced solid tumor such as melanoma, head and neck, liver or kidney cancer. The source material was CD4+ or CD8+ T cells sorted from blood, sampled in a trial of the OX40 agonist ivuxolimab. As DNA, the CDR3 is TGTGCCAGCAGCTTTCGCAGGGGACCCCCCTCCTACGAGCAGTACTTC. Translated, it gives CASSFRRGPPSYEQYF.